Below, one TCR beta chain is given with its context. These data belong to a study of early T cells in non-severe SARS-CoV-2 infection. TCRdb recomputed calls from the 5' RACE reads with MiXCR, one row per CDR3 protein. The sample shows around 57,000 distinct CDR3 sequences, approximately 8% of them seen only once. J lost 3 bases, V lost 5 bases, and 6 bases had no gene match. In germline, CDR1 is DFQATT, CDR2 SNEGSKA (reference sequence). The CDR3 contains 14 residues. The origin of this receptor is an adult who was a healthcare worker with PCR-confirmed SARS-CoV-2 infection or an uninfected control (not recorded which). Sequences were obtained from whole blood. The chain couples TRBV20-1 to TRBJ1-5; 8 bases fit TRBD1. In nucleotides, the CDR3 is TGCAGTGCTGTGGACAGGGATTTCAATCAGCCCCAGCATTTT. It yields the protein CSAVDRDFNQPQHF.